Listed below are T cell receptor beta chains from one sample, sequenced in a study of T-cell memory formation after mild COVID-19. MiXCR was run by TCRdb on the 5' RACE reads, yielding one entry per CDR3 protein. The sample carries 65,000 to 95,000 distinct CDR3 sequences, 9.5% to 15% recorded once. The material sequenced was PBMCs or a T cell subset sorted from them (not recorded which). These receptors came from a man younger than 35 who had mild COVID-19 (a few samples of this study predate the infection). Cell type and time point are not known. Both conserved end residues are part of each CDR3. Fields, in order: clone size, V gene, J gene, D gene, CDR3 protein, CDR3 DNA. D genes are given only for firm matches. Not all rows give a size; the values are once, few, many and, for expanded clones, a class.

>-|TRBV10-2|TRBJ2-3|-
CASFGTGGSTDTQYF
TGCGCCAGCTTTGGGACTGGAGGTAGCACAGATACGCAGTATTTT
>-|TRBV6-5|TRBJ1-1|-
CASSYSNPGDMNTEAFF
TGTGCCAGCAGTTACTCGAACCCAGGGGACATGAACACTGAAGCTTTCTTT
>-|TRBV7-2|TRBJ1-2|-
CASRGPGFFGYTF
TGTGCCAGCAGGGGGCCAGGGTTTTTTGGCTACACCTTC
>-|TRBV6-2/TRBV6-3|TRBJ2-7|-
CASSKRLYEQYF
TGTGCCAGCAGCAAGCGGCTTTACGAGCAGTACTTC
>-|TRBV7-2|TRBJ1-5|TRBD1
CASSLNGQGRNQPQHF
TGTGCCAGCAGCTTAAACGGACAGGGCCGCAATCAGCCCCAGCATTTT
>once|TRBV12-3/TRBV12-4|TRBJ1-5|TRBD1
CASREQGGSNQPQHF
TGTGCCAGCAGAGAACAGGGGGGAAGCAATCAGCCCCAGCATTTT
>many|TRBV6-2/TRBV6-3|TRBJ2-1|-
CASSYYASTYNEQFF
TGTGCCAGCAGTTACTATGCCAGTACCTACAATGAGCAGTTCTTC
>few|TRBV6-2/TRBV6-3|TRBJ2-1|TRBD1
CASSPGTGRAWFF
TGTGCCAGCAGCCCCGGGACAGGGCGGGCCTGGTTCTTC
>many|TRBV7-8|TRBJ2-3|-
CASSLSGGAGDTQYF
TGTGCCAGCAGCCTCTCTGGAGGGGCCGGAGATACGCAGTATTTT
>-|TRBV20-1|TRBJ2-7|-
CSARDTEQKYEQYF
TGCAGTGCTAGGGACACCGAGCAAAAATACGAGCAGTACTTC
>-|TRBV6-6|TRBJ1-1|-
CASSYSNPGLYTEAFF
TGTGCCAGCAGTTACTCGAATCCAGGTCTATACACTGAAGCTTTCTTT
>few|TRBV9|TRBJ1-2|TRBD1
CASSPLGTDYGYTF
TGTGCCAGCAGCCCACTCGGGACAGACTATGGCTACACCTTC
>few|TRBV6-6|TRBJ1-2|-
CASSYRTDYGYTF
TGTGCCAGCAGTTACCGGACGGACTATGGCTACACCTTC
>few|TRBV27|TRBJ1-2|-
CASLRDANSNYGYTF
TGTGCCAGCCTCCGGGATGCCAACTCTAACTATGGCTACACCTTC
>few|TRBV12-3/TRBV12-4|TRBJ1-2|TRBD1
CASRSGGAYYGYTF
TGTGCCAGCAGGTCAGGGGGCGCCTACTATGGCTACACCTTC
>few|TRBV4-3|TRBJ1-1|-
CASSQVGTEYEAFF
TGCGCCAGCAGCCAAGTAGGGACGGAATATGAAGCTTTCTTT
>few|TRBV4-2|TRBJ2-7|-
CASSQGRAYEQYF
TGTGCCAGCAGCCAGGGGCGGGCCTACGAGCAGTACTTC
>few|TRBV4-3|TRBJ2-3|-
CASSRADTDGVSTQYF
TGCGCCAGCAGCCGAGCTGACACGGACGGGGTTTCTACGCAGTATTTT
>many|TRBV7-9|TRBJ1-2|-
CASSSADYGYTF
TGTGCCAGCAGCTCGGCGGACTATGGCTACACCTTC
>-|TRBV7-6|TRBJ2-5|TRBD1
CASSYDGTGRFRETQYF
TGTGCCAGCAGTTACGACGGGACAGGGCGATTTAGGGAGACCCAGTACTTC
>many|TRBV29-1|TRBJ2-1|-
CSVWGGHGNEQFF
TGCAGCGTTTGGGGGGGCCACGGGAATGAGCAGTTCTTC
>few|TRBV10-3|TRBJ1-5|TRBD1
CAIGHRGKNQPQHF
TGTGCCATCGGACACAGGGGAAAGAATCAGCCCCAGCATTTT
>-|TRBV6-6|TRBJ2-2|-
CASSYSNGGQEYTGELFF
TGTGCCAGCAGTTACTCGAACGGGGGGCAGGAGTACACCGGGGAGCTGTTTTTT
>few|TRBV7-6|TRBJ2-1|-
CASSLGGLSYNEQFF
TGTGCCAGCAGCTTAGGGGGCCTCTCCTACAATGAGCAGTTCTTC
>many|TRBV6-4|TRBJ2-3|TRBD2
CASSALAGRTDTQYF
TGTGCCAGCAGTGCCCTAGCGGGGAGGACAGATACGCAGTATTTT